The 9 T cell receptor beta chains listed next were all sequenced from one sample in a study of blood T cell repertoires in COVID-19. Sequenced by immunoSEQ multiplex PCR; TCRdb stores in-frame clones only, minus some. The repertoire holds approximately 240,000 clones, with under 85% as singletons. Sample: peripheral blood. Every receptor here comes from a human donor in a cohort sampled during active COVID-19.

This chain joins TRBV19 and TRBJ1-1; tentatively, D is TRBD1 (6 bases). CDR3 size: 13 residues. Germline V lookup: CDR1 LNHDA, CDR2 SQIVND (reference sequence). Trimming removed 4 bases from V and 1 base from J, with 7 bases in between. CDR3 loop: CASSKGQNTEAFF. The CDR3, as DNA: TGTGCCAGTAGTAAGGGACAGAACACTGAAGCTTTCTTT.

The rearrangement joins TRBV3-1 (or the pseudogene TRBV3-2) to TRBJ1-1; TRBD1 agrees at 9 bases. The V gene end was trimmed by 3 bases and the J gene end by 6 bases; junction bases not matched to a gene: 11. CDR1 and CDR2 (germline): LGHDT, YNNKEL (reference sequence). CDR3 length equals 16 residues. CDR3 DNA sequence: TGTGCCAGCAGCCACCCCACGGGACAGGGTGCCCCTGAAGCTTTCTTT. Protein: CASSHPTGQGAPEAFF.

The genes are TRBV27 and TRBJ1-2; possibly TRBD1 for D (5 bases). The germline CDR1 and CDR2 sequences are MNHEY and SMNVEV (reference sequence). The V and J ends lost 3 bases and 6 bases respectively, with 17 bases between them. This CDR3 has 15 amino acids. The DNA of the CDR3 is TGTGCCAGCAGTTTGGTCATTGGGGCGGAACATGGCTACACCTTC. Translation: CASSLVIGAEHGYTF.

The V and J genes are TRBV6-5 and TRBJ1-1, with D possibly being TRBD1 (5 bases). Trimming pared 2 bases from V and 2 bases from J, leaving 15 bases between. The CDR3 contains 16 residues. The germline V gene has CDR1 MNHEY and CDR2 SVGAGI. The CDR3: CASSYLRASPNTEAFF. The CDR3 DNA is TGTGCCAGCAGTTACCTCAGGGCCAGCCCTAACACTGAAGCTTTCTTT.

The rearrangement uses TRBV24-1 and TRBJ2-2, with D possibly matching TRBD2 (6 bases). The CDR3 runs 14 residues. Trimming stripped 7 bases from V and 4 bases from J, with 12 bases between. From germline, CDR1 is KGHDR and CDR2 SFDVKD. The CDR3 DNA follows: TGTGCCACCAGCCGGGACTGGGGCACCGGGGAGCTGTTTTTT. Protein product: CATSRDWGTGELFF.

This rearrangement joins TRBV19 to TRBJ2-1, with 8 nucleotides matching TRBD1. The CDR3 is 14 residues long. V dropped 4 bases and J dropped 8; count of bases not matched to a gene: 7. CDR1 LNHDA and CDR2 SQIVND come from the germline V gene (reference sequence). The DNA for the CDR3 is TGTGCCAGTAGTAAATTACAGGGGGGACATGAGCAGTTCTTC. Its translation is CASSKLQGGHEQFF.

The chain combines TRBV14 with TRBJ1-6; 10 nucleotides line up with TRBD1. Per the germline V gene, CDR1 is SGHDN and CDR2 is FVKESK. V gave up 6 bases and J gave up 9 bases; unmatched junction bases: 8. The CDR3 has 15 residues. The CDR3 reads CASSMTGGFGSPLHF. The CDR3 region has the DNA TGTGCCAGCAGTATGACAGGGGGCTTCGGTTCACCCCTCCACTTT.

The chain joins TRBV11-2 to TRBJ1-6, with 9 bases that match TRBD1. Trimming removed 5 bases from V and 14 bases from J; junction bases left unmatched: 7. The CDR3 is 13 residues long. Germline lookup yields CDR1 SGHAT and CDR2 FQNNGV. The chain's CDR3 is CASSKRDRVALHF. CDR3 DNA sequence: TGTGCCAGCAGCAAGAGGGACAGGGTGGCCCTCCACTTT.

The chain employs TRBV3-1 (or the pseudogene TRBV3-2) and TRBJ2-7, with 8 bases identical to TRBD2. The CDR3 sequence is 16 residues long. Unmatched junction bases numbered 4, after V lost 0 bases and J lost 0 bases. The germline gives CDR1 LGHDT, CDR2 YNNKEL (reference sequence). CDR3 protein: CASSQEVAGISYEQYF. As DNA, the CDR3 is TGTGCCAGCAGCCAAGAGGTAGCGGGGATCTCCTACGAGCAGTACTTC.